One and the same sample provided the 21 T cell receptor beta chains below, sequenced in a study of CD8 T cells in Susac syndrome. Reverse transcription of roughly 0.45 to 1 ug RNA was carried out with random hexamers. One entry per CDR3 protein, called by TCRdb with MiXCR from the immunoSEQ multiplex PCR reads. This sample has some 200,000 distinct CDR3 sequences; almost 96% occur once, and the top ten carry 0.075% to 0.1%. The material sequenced was CD4+ T cells from PBMCs. These receptors originate from a human donor with Susac syndrome.

The V call is TRBV30, the J call TRBJ2-7, with TRBD1 matching over 8 bases. Germline V gives CDR1 GTSNPN, CDR2 SVGIG (reference sequence). The CDR3 loop spans 14 amino acids. V trimming: 3 bases; J trimming: 7 bases; junction bases outside the gene matches: 11. The CDR3 region is CAWRVPGQAGEQYF. The CDR3, as DNA: TGTGCCTGGAGAGTCCCGGGACAGGCTGGTGAGCAGTACTTC. Drawing the rest from reference TRBV30 and TRBJ2-7, the complete variable domain is SQTIHQWPATLVQPVGSPLSLECTVEGTSNPNLYWYRQAAGRGLQLLFYSVGIGQISSEVPQNLSASRPQDRQFILSSKKLLLSDSGFYLCAWRVPGQAGEQYFGPGTRLTVT.

This chain links TRBV18 with TRBJ2-7, with D possibly TRBD1 on 6 matching bases. Germline V lookup: CDR1 KGHSH, CDR2 LQKENI. The CDR3 extends over 15 amino acids. V lost 5 bases, J lost 3 bases, and 17 bases lay in between. The CDR3 sequence is CASSFEEIGGYEQYF. The CDR3 DNA is TGTGCCAGCTCATTCGAGGAAATAGGGGGCTACGAGCAGTACTTC.

The rearrangement uses TRBV20-1 and TRBJ2-7; 10 nucleotides agree with TRBD1. Trimming removed 5 bases from V and 2 bases from J; junction bases left unmatched: 6. This CDR3 has 14 amino acids. Germline loops: CDR1 DFQATT, CDR2 SNEGSKA (reference sequence). The CDR3 loop reads CSAPVGQGTYEQYF. CDR3 coding DNA: TGCAGTGCTCCGGTGGGACAGGGGACCTACGAGCAGTACTTC.

This rearrangement joins TRBV29-1 to TRBJ2-1; a possible D gene is TRBD1 (6 bases). Trimming left V 3 bases short and J 0 bases short, with 12 bases between. CDR3 length: 15 amino acids. CDR1 and CDR2 from the germline V gene are SQVTM and ANQGSEA. The CDR3 DNA follows: TGCAGCGTTGAGTGGCAGGGGAGCTCCTACAATGAGCAGTTCTTC. Its protein product is CSVEWQGSSYNEQFF.

This clonotype came up once. V usage is TRBV4-3 and J usage is TRBJ2-2, with a weak D call TRBD2 (5 bases). Germline CDR1 and CDR2: LGHNA and YSLEER. V dropped 8 bases and J dropped 0 bases, with 10 bases sitting between them. CDR3 length: 14 residues. In DNA form, the CDR3 reads TGCGCCAGCGGACGGACTGCGAACACCGGGGAGCTGTTTTTT. Translation gives CASGRTANTGELFF.

V usage is TRBV5-6 and J usage is TRBJ2-4; D tentatively reads TRBD1 or TRBD2 (5 bases each). With 4 bases removed from V and 8 bases from J, the gap between germline ends came to 16 bases. Germline assignment: CDR1 SGHDT and CDR2 YYEEEE. This CDR3 comprises 14 residues. The CDR3 region has the DNA TGTGCCAGCAGCCCAGGGACCGGCCAGGACATTCAGTACTTC. It specifies CASSPGTGQDIQYF.

The table lists this clonotype with a count of one. The V call is TRBV6-2 or TRBV6-3, the J call TRBJ1-6, with 10 bases identical to TRBD1. From germline, CDR1 is MNHEY and CDR2 SVGEGT. This CDR3 is 17 amino acids long. V lost 7 bases to trimming and J lost 8 bases; unmatched junction nucleotides: 14. The CDR3 loop is CASTISRGQGVYSPLHF. CDR3 sequence (DNA): TGTGCCAGCACCATATCGCGTGGACAGGGGGTTTATTCACCCCTCCACTTT.

The V call is TRBV28, the J call TRBJ1-2; D possibly corresponds to TRBD1 (6 bases). The ends were cut back, 4 bases at V and 3 bases at J, with 9 bases in the middle. This CDR3 is built from 13 residues. Germline lookup yields CDR1 MDHEN and CDR2 SYDVKM. The CDR3 DNA reads as TGTGCCAGCAGTTCCCAGGGGTACTATGGCTACACCTTC. It codes for CASSSQGYYGYTF.

The chain employs TRBV10-3 and TRBJ1-6; D unresolved. The CDR3 runs 12 residues. Trimming removed 6 bases at V and 7 bases at J, with 7 bases between. The germline V gene has CDR1 ENHRY and CDR2 SYGVKD. The CDR3 reads CAIRASNSPLHF. CDR3 in DNA: TGTGCCATCAGGGCCTCCAATTCACCCCTCCACTTT.

This rearrangement joins TRBV5-1 to TRBJ2-1; the D is unclear. Germline V gene sequence: CDR1 SGHRS, CDR2 YFSETQ. This CDR3 spans 14 amino acids. V lost 3 bases and J 7 bases, leaving 14 bases between the germline ends. The DNA of the CDR3 is TGCGCCAGCAGCTCTGGGCCCCCAGCGAATGAGCAGTTCTTC. Translation: CASSSGPPANEQFF.

V gene TRBV7-2 combines with J gene TRBJ1-2, with D unresolved. Trimming cost V 2 bases and J 0 bases, with 7 bases left between them. CDR1 SGHTA and CDR2 FQGNSA come from the germline V gene. The CDR3 is made up of 14 amino acids. CDR3 loop: CASSLSVSNYGYTF. CDR3 bases: TGTGCCAGCAGCTTAAGTGTTTCTAACTATGGCTACACCTTC.

The chain recombines TRBV10-3 with TRBJ1-1; D not resolved. Germline V gene sequence: CDR1 ENHRY, CDR2 SYGVKD. Between the trimmed V and J ends, which lost 7 bases and 0 bases, there was a span of 9 bases. The CDR3 totals 13 residues. The CDR3 DNA sequence: TGTGCCATCAAGAACGAGATGAACACTGAAGCTTTCTTT. Protein sequence: CAIKNEMNTEAFF.

V usage is TRBV30 and J usage is TRBJ1-1; D call uncertain. Germline CDR1 GTSNPN, CDR2 SVGIG (reference sequence). The CDR3 sequence is 11 residues long. Trimming stripped 5 bases from V and 1 base from J, with 5 bases between. The CDR3 DNA sequence: TGTGCCTGGCAGTGGAACACTGAAGCTTTCTTT. Its protein is CAWQWNTEAFF.

This chain joins TRBV4-2 and TRBJ2-3; the D gene is possibly TRBD2 (6 bases). The CDR3 is 18 residues long. Germline V gives CDR1 LGHNA, CDR2 YNFKEQ. The germline V and J ends were trimmed by 4 bases and 2 bases, with 22 bases remaining between them. The CDR3 nucleotides are TGTGCCAGCAGCCGAGACCTGGGGGGTACTGGAAACACAGATACGCAGTATTTT. This sequence encodes CASSRDLGGTGNTDTQYF.

The chain is built from TRBV4-1 and TRBJ2-1; TRBD1 agrees at 7 bases. The CDR3 runs to 18 residues. Germline loops: CDR1 MGHRA, CDR2 YSYEKL. J gave up 0 bases and V 4 bases, and 12 bases lay outside the gene matches. CDR3 in amino acids: CASSPDEGAPISYNEQFF. The DNA for the CDR3 is TGCGCCAGCAGCCCCGACGAGGGGGCCCCCATCTCCTACAATGAGCAGTTCTTC.

The chain carries TRBV6-5 and TRBJ2-3; D remains unclear. Germline assignment: CDR1 MNHEY and CDR2 SVGAGI. Between the trimmed V and J ends, which lost 2 bases and 8 bases, there was a span of 14 bases. The CDR3 is 14 amino acids. CDR3 sequence reads: CASSYRASASTQYF. CDR3 nucleotides: TGTGCCAGCAGTTACCGGGCCTCTGCGAGTACGCAGTATTTT.

The J gene is TRBJ2-1, the V gene TRBV19; 8 nucleotides line up with TRBD2. The germline CDR1 and CDR2 sequences are LNHDA and SQIVND (reference sequence). This CDR3 is built from 14 residues. V dropped 6 bases and J dropped 4; count of bases not matched to a gene: 5. CDR3 amino acids: CASRSGGSYNEQFF. The CDR3 nucleotides are TGTGCCAGTAGGAGCGGGGGTTCTTACAATGAGCAGTTCTTC.

CDR3 DNA sequence: TGTGCCAGCAGCTCCGGGACAGTCGCAGATACGCAGTATTTT. Its translation: CASSSGTVADTQYF. The chain couples TRBV11-2 to TRBJ2-3; 7 bases align to TRBD1. V gave up 4 bases and J gave up 4 bases; unmatched junction bases: 5. This CDR3 spans 14 amino acids. From germline, CDR1 is SGHAT and CDR2 FQNNGV.

The rearrangement joins TRBV7-3 to TRBJ2-5; D may be TRBD1 or TRBD2 (6 bases each). CDR1 and CDR2 (germline): SGHTA, FQGTGA. Deletions cut 2 bases from V and 1 base from J, with 11 bases between. This CDR3 region has 15 residues. This CDR3 is CASSLLPGAQETQYF. The CDR3 coding sequence is TGTGCCAGCAGCTTATTGCCGGGGGCCCAAGAGACCCAGTACTTC.

This clonotype has only one observation. The CDR3 spells CASSQEGVSETQYF. DNA for the CDR3: TGTGCCAGCAGCCAAGAGGGGGTATCGGAGACCCAGTACTTC. The chain combines TRBV4-2 with TRBJ2-5, with D perhaps assigned TRBD1 or TRBD2 (5 bases each). Trimming left V 0 bases short and J 5 bases short, with 10 bases between. Germline loops: CDR1 LGHNA, CDR2 YNFKEQ. The CDR3 totals 14 residues.

The J gene is TRBJ2-3, the V gene TRBV7-2; TRBD2 aligns across 10 bases. Germline trimming cut 2 bases from V and 4 bases from J; bases unmatched to any gene: 6. Germline CDR1 is SGHTA and CDR2 is FQGNSA. The CDR3 has 16 residues. The CDR3 DNA sequence: TGTGCCAGCAGCTTAAGCCCTAGCGGGGGAGCAGATACGCAGTATTTT. It is translated as CASSLSPSGGADTQYF. The variable domain in full, completed from reference TRBV7-2 and TRBJ2-3, reads GAGVSQSPSNKVTEKGKDVELRCDPISGHTALYWYRQSLGQGLEFLIYFQGNSAPDKSGLPSDRFSAERTGGSVSTLTIQRTQQEDSAVYLCASSLSPSGGADTQYFGPGTRLTVL.